Below, one T cell receptor beta chain is given with its context. Its matching antigen is unknown. V lost 6 bases and J lost 5, with 10 bases in between. The CDR3 consists of 12 residues. Germline V CDR1 and CDR2: MNHEY, SVGEGT. This sample was included in a study of T cell responses to AZD1222 COVID-19 vaccine. Broader study findings: Most donors were white British and more were female, and clonal diversity was possibly underestimated. Unmutated regions of variants are reportedly targeted by nearly half of spike-specific TCRs.

Assay: immunoSEQ multiplex PCR; the TCRdb copy retains only in-frame clones and omits some. This table holds 65,000 to 85,000 clones, 70% to 90% found once. V gene TRBV6-2 or TRBV6-3 combines with J gene TRBJ1-2, with D possibly TRBD1 on 5 matching bases. This sequence was found in an adult who received the MenACWY meningococcal vaccine as a control. The sample here was peripheral blood, taken 28 days after the second dose of the MenACWY control vaccine. CDR3: CASSKTDYGYTF. The CDR3 nucleotides are TGTGCCAGCAGCAAGACAGATTATGGCTACACCTTC.